This T cell receptor beta chain was obtained from a study of T cells expressing NK-cell markers. Whole-study context: It was sorted CD3+CD56+NKG2C+, CD3+CD56+NKG2C- and CD3+CD56-NKG2C+ T cells that supplied the TCR beta repertoires. Study-level points and caveats: The same clonotypes also predominated in the CD3+CD56-NKG2C+ fraction of a handful of donors. Each of six donors carried dominant NKG2C+ clonotypes accounting for about 1.0-7.0% of CD8+ T cells.

A word on this clonotype: Its target is unknown.

For each CDR3 protein, TCRdb gives one entry from its re-call of the 5' RACE reads, without DNA. This table lists roughly 170,000 distinct CDR3 sequences. Per the germline V gene, CDR1 is DFQATT and CDR2 is SNEGSKA (reference sequence). The CDR3 is 14 amino acids. The receptor was isolated from a woman between 18 and 75 years old in good health. The chain joins TRBV20-1 to TRBJ2-7. Sequencing input: blood T cells: a sorted CD56 or NKG2C T cell subset, CD4+ or CD8+ T cells, or bulk PBMC T cells (not recorded which). The CDR3 loop is CSAKGTESSYEQYF.